This TCR beta chain derives from a study of shared clonotypes between healthy human individuals. Looking at the study overall: Donors were a couple of women and a few men aged 18 to 49. Plates per donor: three CD4 naive, three CD4 memory, two CD8 naive, one CD8 memory.

The assay was immunoSEQ multiplex PCR, and TCRdb's table has in-frame clones only and misses some. The sample yields roughly 1,500,000 clones, around 98% seen once. General study findings and limits: Across subsets, estimated richness was generally greater for naive than for memory populations. It was only blood that was sampled, and tissue repertoires likely differ.

A single count supports this clone. Its antigen is not known. This receptor was obtained from a man younger than 40 in good health. Sequencing was done on a sample of naive CD4+ T cells sorted from blood. Subset given: CD45RA+ positively selected.

CDR3 DNA: TGTGCCTGGACCTCGGGGACAGGGGCTGGAAACACCATATATTTT. Protein: CAWTSGTGAGNTIYF. The chain couples TRBV30 to TRBJ1-3; 10 positions agree with TRBD1. V shed 4 bases, J shed 2 bases, and the junction held 5 bases outside the gene matches. The CDR3 is made up of 15 amino acids. Looked up from germline, CDR1 is GTSNPN and CDR2 is SVGIG (reference sequence).